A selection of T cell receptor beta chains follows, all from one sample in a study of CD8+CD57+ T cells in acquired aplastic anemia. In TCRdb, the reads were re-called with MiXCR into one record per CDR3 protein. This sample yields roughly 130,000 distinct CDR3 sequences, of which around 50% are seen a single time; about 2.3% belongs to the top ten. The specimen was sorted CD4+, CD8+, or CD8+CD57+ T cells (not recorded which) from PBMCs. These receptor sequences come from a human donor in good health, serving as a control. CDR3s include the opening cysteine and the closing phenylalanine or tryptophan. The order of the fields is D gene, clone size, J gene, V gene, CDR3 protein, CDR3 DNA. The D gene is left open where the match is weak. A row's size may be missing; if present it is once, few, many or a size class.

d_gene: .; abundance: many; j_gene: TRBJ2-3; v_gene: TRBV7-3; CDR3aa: CASSLTPLVPFDTQYF; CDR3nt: TGTGCCAGCAGCTTAACCCCACTAGTTCCCTTTGATACGCAGTATTTT
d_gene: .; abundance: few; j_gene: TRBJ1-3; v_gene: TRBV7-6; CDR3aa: CASSLTQGALPGNTIYF; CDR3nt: TGTGCCAGCAGCCTAACCCAGGGAGCTCTCCCTGGAAACACCATATATTTT
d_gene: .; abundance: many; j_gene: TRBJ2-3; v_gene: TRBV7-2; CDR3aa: CASSLGGGRDTQYF; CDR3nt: TGTGCCAGCAGCTTAGGGGGGGGCAGAGATACGCAGTATTTT
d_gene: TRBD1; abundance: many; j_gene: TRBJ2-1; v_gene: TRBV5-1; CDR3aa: CASSFGTGNEQFF; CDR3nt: TGCGCCAGCAGCTTCGGGACAGGCAATGAGCAGTTCTTC
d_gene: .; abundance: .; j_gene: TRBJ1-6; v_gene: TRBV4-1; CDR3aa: CASSQDRGGTYNSPLHF; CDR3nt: TGCGCCAGCAGCCAAGATCGGGGGGGGACATATAATTCACCCCTCCACTTT
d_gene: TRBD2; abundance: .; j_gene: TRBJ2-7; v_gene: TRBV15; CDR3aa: CASSQGRAGREQYF; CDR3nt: TGTGCCAGCAGCCAAGGGAGGGCGGGACGGGAGCAGTACTTC
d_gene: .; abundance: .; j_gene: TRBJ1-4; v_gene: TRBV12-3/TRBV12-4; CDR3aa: CASSLLTNEKLLF; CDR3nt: TGTGCCAGCAGTTTGCTAACTAATGAAAAACTGCTTTTT
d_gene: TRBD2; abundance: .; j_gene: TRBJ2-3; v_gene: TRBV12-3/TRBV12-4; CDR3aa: CASSPHARGLAGGKDTQYF; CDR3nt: TGTGCCAGCAGTCCTCACGCGAGGGGACTAGCGGGGGGGAAGGATACGCAGTATTTT
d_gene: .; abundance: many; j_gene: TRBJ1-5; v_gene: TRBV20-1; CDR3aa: CSARVGDTSNQPQHF; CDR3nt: TGCAGTGCTAGAGTGGGGGACACAAGCAATCAGCCCCAGCATTTT
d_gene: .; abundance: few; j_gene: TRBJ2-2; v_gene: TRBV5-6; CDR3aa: CASSTGTYFTGELFF; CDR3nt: TGTGCCAGCAGCACCGGGACATACTTTACCGGGGAGCTGTTTTTT
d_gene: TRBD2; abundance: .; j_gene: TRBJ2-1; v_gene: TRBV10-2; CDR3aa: CASSESRGSRSNEQFF; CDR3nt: TGCGCCAGCAGTGAGTCTCGCGGGAGTCGGTCCAATGAGCAGTTCTTC
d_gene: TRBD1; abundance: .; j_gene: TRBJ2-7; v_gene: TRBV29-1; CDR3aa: CSVGETGTGKNEQYF; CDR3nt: TGCAGCGTTGGGGAAACCGGGACAGGGAAGAACGAGCAGTACTTC
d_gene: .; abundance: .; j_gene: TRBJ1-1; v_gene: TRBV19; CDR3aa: CASSIEDNTEAFF; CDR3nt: TGTGCCAGTAGTATCGAGGATAACACTGAAGCTTTCTTT
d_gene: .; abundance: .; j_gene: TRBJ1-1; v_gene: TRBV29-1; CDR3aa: CSVEQGRGTEAFF; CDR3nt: TGCAGCGTTGAGCAGGGAAGGGGCACTGAAGCTTTCTTT
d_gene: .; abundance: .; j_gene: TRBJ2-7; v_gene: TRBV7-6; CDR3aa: CASSSGTGYSEQYF; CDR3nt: TGTGCCAGCAGCTCCGGGACCGGTTACTCCGAGCAGTACTTC
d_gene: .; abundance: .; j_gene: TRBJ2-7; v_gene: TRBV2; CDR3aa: CASSDDRYEQYF; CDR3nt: TGTGCCAGCAGTGATGATCGGTACGAGCAGTACTTC
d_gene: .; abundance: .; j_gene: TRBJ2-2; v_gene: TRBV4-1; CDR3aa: CASSQDLGGQGIITGELFF; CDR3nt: TGCGCCAGCAGCCAAGATCTCGGCGGCCAGGGCATAATCACCGGGGAGCTGTTTTTT
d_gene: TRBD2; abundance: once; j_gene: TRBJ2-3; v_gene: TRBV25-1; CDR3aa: CASSPRLAGGSTDTQYF; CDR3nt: TGTGCCAGCAGTCCGCGACTAGCGGGGGGTAGCACAGATACGCAGTATTTT
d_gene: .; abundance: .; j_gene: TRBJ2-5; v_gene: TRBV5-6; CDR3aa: CASSFGAVYQETQYF; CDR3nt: TGTGCCAGCAGCTTTGGGGCCGTGTACCAAGAGACCCAGTACTTC
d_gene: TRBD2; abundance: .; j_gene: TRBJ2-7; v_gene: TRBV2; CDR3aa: CASSTGTSGDEQYF; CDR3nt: TGTGCCAGCAGCACCGGGACTAGCGGTGACGAGCAGTACTTC
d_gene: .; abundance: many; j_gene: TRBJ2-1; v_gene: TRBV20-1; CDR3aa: CSARGGRADYNEQFF; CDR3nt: TGCAGTGCCCGAGGGGGGCGCGCCGACTACAATGAGCAGTTCTTC
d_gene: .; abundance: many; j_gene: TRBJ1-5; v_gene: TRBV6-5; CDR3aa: CASNSRDWNQPQHF; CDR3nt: TGTGCCAGCAATTCCAGGGACTGGAATCAGCCCCAGCATTTT
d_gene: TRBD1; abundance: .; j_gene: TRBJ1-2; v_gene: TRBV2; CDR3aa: CASGTGGFGGYTF; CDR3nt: TGTGCCAGTGGGACAGGGGGTTTTGGTGGCTACACCTTC
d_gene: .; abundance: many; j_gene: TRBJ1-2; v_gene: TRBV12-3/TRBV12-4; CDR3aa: CASSDSTPNYGYTF; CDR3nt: TGTGCCAGCAGTGACTCTACCCCTAACTATGGCTACACCTTC
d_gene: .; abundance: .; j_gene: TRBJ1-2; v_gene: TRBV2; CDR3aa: CASASGGTYGYTF; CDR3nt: TGTGCCAGCGCCAGCGGGGGGACCTATGGCTACACCTTC
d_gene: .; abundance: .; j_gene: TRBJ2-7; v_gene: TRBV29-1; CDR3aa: CSVEDSSRQQYEQYF; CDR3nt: TGCAGCGTTGAGGACTCTTCCCGACAGCAATACGAGCAGTACTTC
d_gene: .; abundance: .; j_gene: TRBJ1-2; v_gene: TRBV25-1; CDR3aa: CASSEDTNYGYTF; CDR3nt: TGTGCCAGCAGCGAAGACACTAACTATGGCTACACCTTC
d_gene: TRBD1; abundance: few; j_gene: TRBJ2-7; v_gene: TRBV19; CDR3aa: CASSSDRAYEQYF; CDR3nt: TGTGCCAGTAGTTCGGACAGGGCCTACGAGCAGTACTTC
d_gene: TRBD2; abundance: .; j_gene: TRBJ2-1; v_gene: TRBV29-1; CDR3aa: CSVSGDVHNEQFF; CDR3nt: TGCAGCGTTAGCGGGGACGTCCACAATGAGCAGTTCTTC
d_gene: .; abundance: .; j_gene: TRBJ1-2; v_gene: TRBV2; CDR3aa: CASRSEGGEGYGYTF; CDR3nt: TGTGCCAGCCGATCTGAGGGGGGAGAGGGCTATGGCTACACCTTC
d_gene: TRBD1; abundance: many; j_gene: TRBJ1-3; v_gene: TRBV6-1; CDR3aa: CASSLRGLGGNTIYF; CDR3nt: TGTGCCAGCAGCCTCAGGGGGTTGGGTGGAAACACCATATATTTT
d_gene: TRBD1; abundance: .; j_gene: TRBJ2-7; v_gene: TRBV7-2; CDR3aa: CASRVGQGSAYEQYF; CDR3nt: TGTGCCAGCAGGGTGGGACAGGGGTCCGCCTACGAGCAGTACTTC
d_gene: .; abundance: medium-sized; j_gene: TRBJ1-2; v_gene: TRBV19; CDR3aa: CASNRQPGGYGYTF; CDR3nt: TGTGCCAGTAACAGACAGCCTGGGGGCTATGGCTACACCTTC
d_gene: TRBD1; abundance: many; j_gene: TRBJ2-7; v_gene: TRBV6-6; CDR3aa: CASSYLGQDYEQYF; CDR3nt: TGTGCCAGCAGTTACCTAGGACAGGACTACGAGCAGTACTTC
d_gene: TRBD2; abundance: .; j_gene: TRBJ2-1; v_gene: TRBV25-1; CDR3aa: CASTKGLAGGNEQFF; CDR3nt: TGTGCCAGCACTAAGGGGCTAGCGGGGGGGAATGAGCAGTTCTTC
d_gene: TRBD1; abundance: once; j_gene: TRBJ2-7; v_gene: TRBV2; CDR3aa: CASSTGTDLYEQYF; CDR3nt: TGTGCCAGCAGTACCGGGACAGACCTCTACGAGCAGTACTTC
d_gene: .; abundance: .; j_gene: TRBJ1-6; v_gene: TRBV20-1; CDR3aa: CSATRRIPYSPLHF; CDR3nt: TGCAGTGCTACCCGCCGTATACCCTATTCACCCCTCCACTTT
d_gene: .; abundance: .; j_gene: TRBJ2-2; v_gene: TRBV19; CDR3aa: CASRRAGLGGELFF; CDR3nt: TGTGCCAGTAGACGGGCAGGGCTCGGCGGGGAGCTGTTTTTT
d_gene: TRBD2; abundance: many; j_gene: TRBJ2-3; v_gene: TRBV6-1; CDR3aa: CASRAGDVSTDTQYF; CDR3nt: TGTGCCAGCAGGGCGGGGGACGTTAGCACAGATACGCAGTATTTT
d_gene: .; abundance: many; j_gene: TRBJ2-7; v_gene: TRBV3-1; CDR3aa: CASSPGLVYEQYF; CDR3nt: TGTGCCAGCAGCCCCGGACTGGTTTACGAGCAGTACTTC
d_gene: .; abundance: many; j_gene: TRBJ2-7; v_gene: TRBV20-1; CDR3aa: CSASVGISLALSSYEQYF; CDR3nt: TGCAGTGCTAGCGTGGGTATATCCCTCGCTTTGAGCTCCTACGAGCAGTACTTC
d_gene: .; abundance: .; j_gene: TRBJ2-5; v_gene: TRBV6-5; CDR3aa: CASSHWVRETQYF; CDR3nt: TGTGCCAGCAGTCACTGGGTTCGAGAGACCCAGTACTTC
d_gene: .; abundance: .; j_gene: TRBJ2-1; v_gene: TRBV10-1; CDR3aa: CASSREGREQFF; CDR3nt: TGCGCCAGCAGCCGGGAAGGCAGGGAGCAGTTCTTC
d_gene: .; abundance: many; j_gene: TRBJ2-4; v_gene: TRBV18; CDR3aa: CASSDGTSVIQYF; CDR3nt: TGTGCCAGCTCCGATGGGACGTCGGTCATTCAGTACTTC
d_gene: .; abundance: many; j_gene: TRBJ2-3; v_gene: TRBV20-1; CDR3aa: CSARDGASTDTQYF; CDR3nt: TGCAGTGCTAGAGATGGGGCTAGCACAGATACGCAGTATTTT
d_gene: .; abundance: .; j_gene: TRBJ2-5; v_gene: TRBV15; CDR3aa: CATSRLTRGWGQETQYF; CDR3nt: TGTGCCACCAGCAGGCTCACAAGGGGGTGGGGGCAAGAGACCCAGTACTTC
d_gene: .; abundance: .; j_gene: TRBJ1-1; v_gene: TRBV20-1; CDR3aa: CSASENTEAFF; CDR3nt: TGCAGTGCTAGCGAGAACACTGAAGCTTTCTTT
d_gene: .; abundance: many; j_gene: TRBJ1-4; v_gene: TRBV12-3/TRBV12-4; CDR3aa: CASSNDQGLYEKLFF; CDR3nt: TGTGCCAGCAGTAACGACCAGGGACTGTATGAAAAACTGTTTTTT
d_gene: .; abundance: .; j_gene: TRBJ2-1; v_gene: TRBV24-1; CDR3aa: CATSVVNEQFF; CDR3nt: TGTGCCACCAGTGTGGTAAATGAGCAGTTCTTC
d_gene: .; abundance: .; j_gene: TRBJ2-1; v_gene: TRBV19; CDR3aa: CASKREKFYNEQFF; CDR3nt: TGTGCCAGTAAAAGGGAGAAGTTTTACAATGAGCAGTTCTTC
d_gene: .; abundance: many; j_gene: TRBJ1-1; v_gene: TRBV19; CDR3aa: CASSIAGISNTEAFF; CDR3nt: TGTGCCAGTAGTATAGCTGGTATAAGCAACACTGAAGCTTTCTTT
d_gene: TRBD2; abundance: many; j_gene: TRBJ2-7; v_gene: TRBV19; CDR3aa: CASSVGLAGEEQSYEQYF; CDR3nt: TGTGCCAGTAGTGTGGGACTAGCGGGTGAAGAACAGTCCTACGAGCAGTACTTC
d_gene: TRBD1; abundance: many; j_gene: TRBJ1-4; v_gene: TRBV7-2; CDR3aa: CASSSLSTGEREKLFF; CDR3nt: TGTGCCAGCAGTTCCCTCTCGACAGGGGAAAGGGAAAAACTGTTTTTT
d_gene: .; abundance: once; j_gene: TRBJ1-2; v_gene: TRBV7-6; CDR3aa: CASSFIQGDGYTF; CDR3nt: TGTGCCAGCAGCTTCATACAGGGTGATGGCTACACCTTC
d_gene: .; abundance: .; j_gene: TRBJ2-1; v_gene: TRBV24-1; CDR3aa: CATSDLQQGHRWNEQFF; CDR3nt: TGTGCCACCAGTGATCTACAACAGGGACATCGTTGGAATGAGCAGTTCTTC
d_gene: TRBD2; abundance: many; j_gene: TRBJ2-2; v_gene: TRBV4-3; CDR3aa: CASSRGGNTGELFF; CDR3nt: TGCGCCAGCAGCCGGGGGGGGAACACCGGGGAGCTGTTTTTT
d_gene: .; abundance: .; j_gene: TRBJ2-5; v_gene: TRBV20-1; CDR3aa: CSAGSQAPQETQYF; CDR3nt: TGCAGTGCCGGCAGCCAGGCACCCCAAGAGACCCAGTACTTC
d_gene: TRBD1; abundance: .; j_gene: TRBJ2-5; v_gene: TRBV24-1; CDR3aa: CATSDPTGTGAFETQYF; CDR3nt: TGTGCCACCAGTGATCCCACCGGGACAGGGGCCTTTGAGACCCAGTACTTC
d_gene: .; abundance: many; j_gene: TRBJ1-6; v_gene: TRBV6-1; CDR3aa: CASSLITSLHF; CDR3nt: TGTGCCAGCAGCCTCATAACATCCCTCCACTTT